The 10 T cell receptor beta chains reported below all come from one sample, sequenced in a study of shared clonotypes between healthy human individuals. Sequencing used immunoSEQ multiplex PCR; TCRdb keeps in-frame clones, though not all of them. The sample has hundreds of thousands of clones, roughly 83% seen once; the top ten hold about 13%. The sequencing sample was made of PBMCs. These receptors came from a woman aged 40 to 49 in good health. Some clones in this sample may be carry-over from other donors' samples.

V usage is TRBV5-1 and J usage is TRBJ2-1; 13 bases fit TRBD2. The trim removed 4 bases at V and 7 bases at J, leaving 5 bases unmatched. The CDR3 runs 15 residues. Germline V gives CDR1 SGHRS, CDR2 YFSETQ. CDR3 protein: CASSPGTSGTNEQFF. CDR3 sequence (DNA): TGCGCCAGCAGCCCCGGGACTAGCGGGACAAATGAGCAGTTCTTC.

The chain is built from TRBV27 and TRBJ2-1; 11 bases are a match to TRBD2. This CDR3 contains 15 residues. In germline, CDR1 is MNHEY, CDR2 SMNVEV (reference sequence). Germline trimming cut 3 bases from V and 9 bases from J; bases unmatched to any gene: 7. CDR3 nucleotides: TGTGCCAGCAGTTTGGGGACTAGCGGTGGAGGTGAGCAGTTCTTC. This codes for CASSLGTSGGGEQFF.

This clone showed up many times. The chain recombines TRBV18 with TRBJ1-1; D is undetermined. Germline assignment: CDR1 KGHSH and CDR2 LQKENI. V lost 1 base to trimming and J lost 5 bases, with 11 bases between them. CDR3 length equals 14 residues. Written as DNA, the CDR3 is TGTGCCAGCTCACCACTTCGGGGTCGGACTGAAGCTTTCTTT. Translation: CASSPLRGRTEAFF.

The V call is TRBV18, the J call TRBJ1-1, with a weak D call TRBD1 (5 bases). V lost 0 bases, J lost 6 bases, and 11 bases lay in between. Per the germline V gene, CDR1 is KGHSH and CDR2 is LQKENI. The length of the CDR3 is 14 residues. The CDR3 loop is CASSPPIQGAEAFF. The CDR3 coding sequence is TGTGCCAGCTCACCACCGATCCAGGGCGCTGAAGCTTTCTTT.

This clone has at least ten counts. The chain couples TRBV30 to TRBJ1-3; 10 nucleotides align to TRBD1. Germline V gene data show CDR1 as GTSNPN and CDR2 as SVGIG (reference sequence). The CDR3 is 17 residues long. The junction had 12 bases not matched to a gene; V was cut back by 4 bases and J by 3 bases. CDR3 residues: CAWKGQGDYRHGNTIYF. The DNA of the CDR3 is TGTGCCTGGAAAGGACAGGGGGACTATCGACATGGAAACACCATATATTTT.

The rearrangement links TRBV6-6 to TRBJ2-7, with 10 positions matching TRBD2. Trimming at V came to 7 bases and at J to 2 bases, leaving 11 bases not matched to a gene. There are 16 residues in the CDR3. Germline-derived CDR1 and CDR2 are MNHNY and SVGAGI (reference sequence). The CDR3 here is CASTTGRLAGAYEQYF. In DNA form, the CDR3 reads TGTGCCAGCACGACAGGCCGACTAGCGGGTGCCTACGAGCAGTACTTC.

This clone occurred a few times. The chain combines TRBV4-2 with TRBJ2-7; perhaps TRBD1 as D (5 bases). Germline loops: CDR1 LGHNA, CDR2 YNFKEQ. CDR3 length: 15 residues. V was pared by 0 bases and J by 0 bases, with 9 bases between. The CDR3 protein is CASSQEIDSSYEQYF. The CDR3 bases are TGTGCCAGCAGCCAAGAAATAGACAGCTCCTACGAGCAGTACTTC.

The rearrangement links TRBV28 to TRBJ1-1, with D possibly TRBD1 on 6 matching bases. V was trimmed by 2 bases and J by 5 bases, leaving 15 bases between them. The CDR3 spans 15 residues. Germline V gives CDR1 MDHEN, CDR2 SYDVKM. Here the CDR3 reads CASSLVPRGSTEAFF. The DNA for the CDR3 is TGTGCCAGCAGTTTAGTCCCCAGGGGTAGTACTGAAGCTTTCTTT.

The rearrangement links TRBV7-3 to TRBJ2-6; no firm D call. The ends were cut back, 5 bases at V and 1 base at J, with 6 bases in the middle. The CDR3 length is 14 residues. Germline V gene data show CDR1 as SGHTA and CDR2 as FQGTGA. The CDR3 reads CASSAVSGANVLTF. Written as DNA, the CDR3 is TGTGCCAGCAGCGCTGTATCTGGGGCCAACGTCCTGACTTTC.

The V and J genes are TRBV18 and TRBJ2-1; no reliable D call. The CDR3 contains 16 residues. V dropped 2 bases and J dropped 6 bases, with 17 bases sitting between them. CDR1 and CDR2 (germline): KGHSH, LQKENI. CDR3 nucleotide sequence: TGTGCCAGCTCACCAATGCCCAACCTCCCGCGCAATGAGCAGTTCTTC. Translated, it gives CASSPMPNLPRNEQFF.